Presented here are 14 T cell receptor beta chains from one specimen sequenced in a study of cytomegalovirus exposure and HLA in healthy donors. The PCR made use of 60 Vbeta and 13 Jbeta primers. Repertoires were generated with immunoSEQ multiplex PCR, while TCRdb's copy carries only in-frame clones and drops some. The sample lists about 140,000 clones; approximately 82% were seen once. The sequenced material came from PBMCs. The receptor set was obtained from a woman aged 55-70 years in good health and CMV-seropositive.

This clone was counted between two and nine times. V gene TRBV10-3 combines with J gene TRBJ1-1; 8 bases are shared with TRBD1. CDR3 length equals 13 residues. After removal of 7 bases from V and 2 bases from J, the junction contained 3 bases not matched to a gene. CDR1 is ENHRY and CDR2 is SYGVKD in the germline V gene. CDR3 coding DNA: TGTGCCATCACCGGACAGGGTAACACTGAAGCTTTCTTT. It codes for CAITGQGNTEAFF.

The chain employs TRBV2 and TRBJ2-7; 12 bases line up with TRBD2. Trimming at V came to 4 bases and at J to 4 bases, leaving 2 bases not matched to a gene. Germline-derived CDR1 and CDR2 are SNHLY and FYNNEI. The CDR3 spans 14 residues. CDR3 nucleotide sequence: TGTGCCAGCAGTGGGACTAGCGGGATATACGAGCAGTACTTC. Translated, it gives CASSGTSGIYEQYF.

The chain employs TRBV2 and TRBJ1-2, with TRBD1 identical over 9 bases. The J segment lost 7 bases and the V segment lost 6 bases, leaving 6 bases of the junction unmatched. This CDR3 is 13 amino acids long. From germline, CDR1 is SNHLY and CDR2 FYNNEI. CDR3 sequence reads: CASRGGQGFGYTF. In DNA form, the CDR3 reads TGTGCCAGCAGGGGGGGACAGGGATTTGGCTACACCTTC. Looking up the rest from reference TRBV2 and TRBJ1-2 gives the full variable domain: EPEVTQTPSHQVTQMGQEVILRCVPISNHLYFYWYRQILGQKVEFLVSFYNNEISEKSEIFDDQFSVERPDGSNFTLKIRSTKLEDSAMYFCASRGGQGFGYTFGSGTRLTVV.

The chain recombines TRBV29-1 with TRBJ2-1, with D maybe TRBD2 (6 bases). This CDR3 contains 14 residues. The germline V and J ends were trimmed by 4 bases and 0 bases, with 10 bases remaining between them. Germline V CDR1 and CDR2: SQVTM, ANQGSEA. CDR3 region: CSVGGASSYNEQFF. In nucleotides, the CDR3 is TGCAGCGTTGGCGGGGCCAGCTCCTACAATGAGCAGTTCTTC.

The rearrangement uses TRBV29-1 and TRBJ2-1, with D possibly matching TRBD2 (6 bases). The CDR3 has 14 residues. The germline V gene encodes CDR1 SQVTM and CDR2 ANQGSEA. V was shortened by 3 bases and J by 7 bases, with 16 bases between the two germline ends. CDR3 residues: CSVDRRGIRNEQFF. The CDR3 nucleotides are TGCAGCGTTGATAGGCGGGGAATAAGAAATGAGCAGTTCTTC.

This clone was seen only a few times. This chain connects TRBV7-2 to TRBJ2-5; D is possibly TRBD2 (5 bases). CDR3 length: 12 amino acids. V lost 7 bases, J lost 4 bases, and 10 bases lay in between. From germline, CDR1 is SGHTA and CDR2 FQGNSA. CDR3 protein: CASTREAETQYF. CDR3 nucleotide sequence: TGTGCCAGCACACGGGAAGCAGAGACCCAGTACTTC.

The chain employs TRBV6-4 and TRBJ2-3, with D hard to call. CDR1 is MRHNA and CDR2 is SNTAGT in the germline V gene. This CDR3 region has 15 residues. V lost 6 bases, J lost 1 base, and 14 bases lay in between. The CDR3 nucleotides are TGTGCCAGCAGCGACGGCGAGGTGGGCACAGATACGCAGTATTTT. This sequence encodes CASSDGEVGTDTQYF.

This chain links TRBV6-1 with TRBJ2-2, with D unclear. Germline V gene lookup returns CDR1 MNHNS and CDR2 SASEGT. The CDR3 consists of 13 residues. Trimming cost V 3 bases and J 7 bases, with 9 bases left between them. For the CDR3, the DNA is TGTGCCAGCAGTGATCGAGAGGTCGGGGAGCTGTTTTTT. Translated, it gives CASSDREVGELFF.

The CDR3 sequence is CASRRVEVYTF. The CDR3 DNA reads as TGTGCCAGCAGGAGGGTAGAAGTCTACACCTTC. V and J are TRBV6-1 and TRBJ1-2, with D unclear. The V gene's germline CDR1 is MNHNS and CDR2 SASEGT. The V end was cut by 6 bases, the J end by 10 bases, with 12 bases between. This CDR3 comprises 11 residues.

J is TRBJ2-7 and V is TRBV28; TRBD1 might be the D (6 bases). V was cut by 7 bases and J by 3 bases, with 19 bases left in between. The CDR3 has 15 residues. CDR1 is MDHEN, CDR2 SYDVKM, per germline. The CDR3 is CASKMGAAPGYEQYF. The CDR3 coding sequence is TGTGCCAGCAAAATGGGGGCCGCGCCAGGCTACGAGCAGTACTTC.

This chain uses TRBV2 with TRBJ2-7; 10 bases line up with TRBD2. V shed 8 bases, J shed 7 bases, and the junction held 5 bases outside the gene matches. Germline CDR1 is SNHLY and CDR2 is FYNNEI. The CDR3 has 12 residues. In DNA, the CDR3 is TGTGCCAGCGCTCTAGCGGGAGTGGAGCAGTACTTC. It is translated as CASALAGVEQYF.

V usage is TRBV30 and J usage is TRBJ2-1; D gene unclear. CDR1 and CDR2 (germline): GTSNPN, SVGIG (reference sequence). V lost 8 bases and J 2 bases, leaving 16 bases between the germline ends. This CDR3 is built from 14 residues. CDR3 nucleotide sequence: TGTGCCGGAAGTGGGCAGGCTACCTACAATGAGCAGTTCTTC. Amino acid sequence: CAGSGQATYNEQFF.

This clone showed up just a few times. The rearrangement joins TRBV9 to TRBJ1-1; 9 nucleotides agree with TRBD1. The CDR3 totals 13 residues. V trimming: 1 base; J trimming: 8 bases; junction bases outside the gene matches: 3. Germline-derived CDR1 and CDR2 are SGDLS and YYNGEE. The CDR3, as DNA: TGTGCCAGCAGCGTATTGACAGGGGGGGAAGCTTTCTTT. It translates to CASSVLTGGEAFF.

The chain has TRBV9 and TRBJ1-4; 7 nucleotides align to TRBD1. With V trimmed by 4 bases and J by 8 bases, 11 bases remained unmatched. CDR1 is SGDLS, CDR2 YYNGEE, per germline. There are 15 residues in the CDR3. In nucleotides, the CDR3 is TGTGCCAGCAGCCGCAGAGAGGGCAGGGGGGAAAAACTGTTTTTT. Translation: CASSRREGRGEKLFF.